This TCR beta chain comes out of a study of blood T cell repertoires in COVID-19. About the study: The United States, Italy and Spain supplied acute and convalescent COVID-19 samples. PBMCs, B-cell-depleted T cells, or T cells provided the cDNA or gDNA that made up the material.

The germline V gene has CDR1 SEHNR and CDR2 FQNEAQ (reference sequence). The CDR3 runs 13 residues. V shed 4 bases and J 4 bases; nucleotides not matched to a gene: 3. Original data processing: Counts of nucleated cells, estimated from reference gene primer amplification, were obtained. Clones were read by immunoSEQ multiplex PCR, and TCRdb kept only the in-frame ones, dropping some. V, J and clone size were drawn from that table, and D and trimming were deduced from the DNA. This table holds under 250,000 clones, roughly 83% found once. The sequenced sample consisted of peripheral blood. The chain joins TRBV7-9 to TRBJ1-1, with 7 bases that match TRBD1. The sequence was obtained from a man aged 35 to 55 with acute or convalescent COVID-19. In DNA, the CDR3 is TGTGCCAGCAGCTCTACAGGGGTCACTGAAGCTTTCTTT. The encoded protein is CASSSTGVTEAFF.